A selection of T cell receptor beta chains follows, all from one sample in a study of metastatic and nonmetastatic thyroid tumors. TCRdb reanalyzed the PCR reads with MiXCR. The data show under 45,000 clones, 28% seen once. What was sequenced was blood. All receptors come from a male donor with papillary thyroid cancer or a benign thyroid nodule (not recorded which). Some clones in this sample may be carry-over from other donors' samples. Both conserved end residues are part of each CDR3. The order of the fields is J gene, V gene, CDR3 length, clone size, D gene, CDR3 DNA, CDR3 protein. D genes are given only for firm matches. Only part of the rows carry a size: once, few, many, or a class if the clone is expanded.

TRBJ2-2,TRBV9,14,many,NA,TGTGCCAGCAGCGTAGCGGGGGAAGCCGGGGAGCTGTTTTTT,CASSVAGEAGELFF
TRBJ1-2,TRBV28,16,NA,NA,TGTGCCAGCAGTCTAGGTGGCGCAGGGCTCAACTATGGCTACACCTTC,CASSLGGAGLNYGYTF
TRBJ2-3,TRBV9,16,NA,TRBD2,TGTGCCAGCATCGGTAGCGGGCAGCCTAGCACAGATACGCAGTATTTT,CASIGSGQPSTDTQYF
TRBJ1-2,TRBV5-1,12,NA,NA,TGCGCCAGCAGCTTGTGCGGATATGGCTACACCTTC,CASSLCGYGYTF
TRBJ2-3,TRBV10-3,16,many,NA,TGTGCCATCGGAGAGGGGACCAGCGAATACACAGATACGCAGTATTTT,CAIGEGTSEYTDTQYF
TRBJ2-1,TRBV19,15,few,NA,TGTGCCAGTAGTATCGCCCGTCTCCCCTACAATGAGCAGTTCTTC,CASSIARLPYNEQFF
TRBJ1-2,TRBV20-1,14,NA,TRBD1,TGCAGTGCGGAGGGGACAGGACTTAACTATGGCTACACCTTC,CSAEGTGLNYGYTF
TRBJ2-3,TRBV3-1,13,many,NA,TGTGCCAGCAGCCAAGAGGGTGTTGGTACGCAGTATTTT,CASSQEGVGTQYF
TRBJ1-5,TRBV2,12,many,NA,TGTGCCAGCCGCGATCCACTTCAGCCCCAGCATTTT,CASRDPLQPQHF
TRBJ2-7,TRBV11-3,14,NA,TRBD1,TGTGCCAGCAGCCCGGACACAGGGGCCTACGAGCAGTACTTC,CASSPDTGAYEQYF
TRBJ2-2,TRBV6-4,14,NA,NA,TGTGCCAGCAGTGAGGGGGGCGCGACCGGGGAGCTGTTTTTT,CASSEGGATGELFF
TRBJ2-3,TRBV5-5,15,many,NA,TGTGCCAGCAGCCTGGCTAGCGCTGGCACAGATACGCAGTATTTT,CASSLASAGTDTQYF
TRBJ2-2,TRBV24-1,15,NA,TRBD1,TGTGCCACCAGAACCGGGACAGGGGAAACCGGGGAGCTGTTTTTT,CATRTGTGETGELFF
TRBJ1-2,TRBV5-1,15,many,TRBD1,TGCGCCAGCAGCTTACAGCCAGGGGGGAACTATGGCTACACCTTC,CASSLQPGGNYGYTF
TRBJ2-1,TRBV6-4,15,few,NA,TGTGCCAGTCACAGGGGAGGGAGCTCCTACAATGAGCAGTTCTTC,CASHRGGSSYNEQFF